Presented here are 14 T cell receptor beta chains from one specimen sequenced in a study of blood T cells in healthy people across ages. A second about 7 to 12 cycle PCR used barcoded and J-beta primers. TCRdb passed the 5' RACE reads through MiXCR, listing each CDR3 protein once. The sample carries 1,300,000 or so distinct CDR3 sequences, roughly 64% recorded once. The sequenced sample consisted of blood. The receptor source for this set is a man aged 18 to 35 in good health.

This clonotype was picked up a small number of times. The chain has TRBV11-2 and TRBJ2-3; TRBD2 might be the D (6 bases). Germline V CDR1 and CDR2: SGHAT, FQNNGV. V shed 4 bases and J shed 0 bases, with 17 bases lying between them. CDR3 length equals 17 residues. CDR3 nucleotides: TGTGCCAGCAGCTCCGGAGGGGTGGGGGAGAGCACAGATACGCAGTATTTT. It specifies CASSSGGVGESTDTQYF.

V gene TRBV4-2 combines with J gene TRBJ2-2, with D maybe TRBD2 (5 bases). Germline V lookup: CDR1 LGHNA, CDR2 YNFKEQ. V gave up 5 bases and J gave up 0 bases, with 22 bases separating them. The CDR3 totals 19 residues. In DNA, the CDR3 is TGTGCCAGCAGCGTCGGGGTCTTTTCAGATATCCCGAACACCGGGGAGCTGTTTTTT. Residues: CASSVGVFSDIPNTGELFF.

V and J are TRBV7-2 and TRBJ2-1; D may be TRBD2 (7 bases). V lost 1 base and J lost 7, with 11 bases in between. Germline assignment: CDR1 SGHTA and CDR2 FQGNSA. The CDR3 extends over 14 amino acids. As DNA, the CDR3 is TGTGCCAGCAGCTTAGAGGGGGGGATGAATGAGCAGTTCTTC. Translating it yields CASSLEGGMNEQFF.

The chain links TRBV2 to TRBJ2-1; TRBD2 matches 7 bases. In germline, CDR1 is SNHLY, CDR2 FYNNEI. The junction had 5 bases not matched to a gene; V was cut back by 6 bases and J by 6 bases. CDR3 length: 13 residues. CDR3: CASRLALINEQFF. Here the CDR3 DNA reads TGTGCCAGCAGACTAGCGCTAATCAATGAGCAGTTCTTC.

The chain couples TRBV6-2 or TRBV6-3 to TRBJ1-1, with D possibly matching TRBD1 (5 bases). Trimming shortened V by 6 bases and J by 8 bases, and 19 bases separated the two germline ends. CDR3 size: 14 residues. Germline V lookup: CDR1 MNHEY, CDR2 SVGEGT. This CDR3 is CASSSRSGRREAFF. DNA for the CDR3: TGTGCCAGCAGCTCCCGTTCAGGGCGAAGGGAAGCTTTCTTT.

This clonotype turned up a few times. The gene calls are TRBV7-2 and TRBJ2-7; D gene ambiguous. The CDR3 loop spans 13 amino acids. V was trimmed by 1 base and J by 3 bases, leaving 7 bases between them. Looked up from germline, CDR1 is SGHTA and CDR2 is FQGNSA. The CDR3 nucleotides read TGTGCCAGCAGCTTAGAGATGTTCTACGAGCAGTACTTC. Its translation: CASSLEMFYEQYF.

The chain links TRBV24-1 to TRBJ2-4; tentative D call: TRBD1 (7 bases). The germline V gene has CDR1 KGHDR and CDR2 SFDVKD. The CDR3 sequence is 13 residues long. Trimming took off 12 bases at V and 8 bases at J, with 19 bases between the two ends. The CDR3 bases are TGTGCCGCGGGGCCGACAGGGATTGACATTCAGTACTTC. Residues: CAAGPTGIDIQYF.

The chain couples TRBV20-1 to TRBJ2-7, with TRBD2 identical over 11 bases. Germline trimming cut 3 bases from V and 9 bases from J; bases unmatched to any gene: 7. The length of the CDR3 is 13 residues. CDR1 is DFQATT, CDR2 SNEGSKA, per germline (reference sequence). CDR3 amino acids: CSARSELAGAQYF. DNA of the CDR3: TGCAGTGCTAGGAGTGAACTAGCGGGAGCGCAGTACTTC.

The chain is built from TRBV12-3 or TRBV12-4 and TRBJ2-3; D is unclear. This CDR3 spans 16 amino acids. The V end was cut by 1 base, the J end by 3 bases, with 14 bases between. CDR3 amino acids: CASSLEDWARTDTQYF. The DNA for the CDR3 is TGTGCCAGCAGTTTAGAAGATTGGGCCCGGACAGATACGCAGTATTTT.

The DNA of the CDR3 is TGTGCCAGCAGTGAGAGAGGGACGTGGAATCAGCCCCAGCATTTT. Amino acid sequence: CASSERGTWNQPQHF. J is TRBJ1-5 and V is TRBV2; D possibly corresponds to TRBD1 (5 bases). Trimming cost V 3 bases and J 4 bases, with 13 bases left between them. The CDR3 is made up of 15 amino acids. Per the germline V gene, CDR1 is SNHLY and CDR2 is FYNNEI.

CDR3 amino acids: CASSEGIAGVLYTQYF. The CDR3 bases are TGTGCCAGCAGTGAGGGGATAGCGGGGGTTCTCTATACGCAGTATTTT. The chain couples TRBV6-1 to TRBJ2-3; 9 positions agree with TRBD2. V shed 3 bases, J shed 7 bases, and the junction held 11 bases outside the gene matches. Germline CDR1 MNHNS, CDR2 SASEGT. The CDR3 runs to 16 residues.

Only a few counts were recorded for this clonotype. The rearrangement uses TRBV11-2 and TRBJ1-1; a possible D gene is TRBD1 (6 bases). Germline V gives CDR1 SGHAT, CDR2 FQNNGV. V lost 0 bases, J lost 5 bases, and 16 bases lay in between. The CDR3 is made up of 16 amino acids. The CDR3 region is CASSLEARRGATEAFF. In DNA, the CDR3 is TGTGCCAGCAGCTTAGAGGCGAGGCGGGGGGCGACTGAAGCTTTCTTT.

This clonotype was found a few times. The chain links TRBV9 to TRBJ2-1; D gene unclear. Germline loops: CDR1 SGDLS, CDR2 YYNGEE. V lost 2 bases and J lost 8, with 8 bases in between. This CDR3 region has 12 residues. The CDR3 DNA is TGTGCCAGCAGCGTGGCGGTCGATGAGCAGTTCTTC. It yields the protein CASSVAVDEQFF.

The V gene is TRBV15, the J gene TRBJ2-1; D is unresolved. Germline V lookup: CDR1 LNHNV, CDR2 YYDKDF (reference sequence). Trimming took off 1 base at V and 1 base at J, with 8 bases between the two ends. The CDR3 length is 15 residues. This CDR3 reads CATSRVGQSYNEQFF. The DNA of the CDR3 is TGTGCCACCAGCAGAGTCGGGCAGTCCTACAATGAGCAGTTCTTC.